This T cell receptor beta chain was found in a study of naive and memory T cell subsets (dated by TCRdb to 2017 to 2019). General notes on the study: Sorted naive and memory T cell subsets from peripheral blood were analyzed in the study using a UMI-based, open-source pipeline for TCR alpha and beta sequencing. The results of the functional CMV T cell responses matched the IgG serology results in every case. RNA was DNase-treated and reverse transcribed with TCR constant-region primers, mostly using SuperScript III. Overall study results and their limits: After error correction, only a single occurrence was seen for over 95% of naive TCR sequences, so much steeper abundance distributions were produced than in memory subsets. RNA-based TCR counts may be influenced by expression changes linked to T cell activation and differentiation. No ground truth was available to validate the repertoire findings for the naive and memory subsets. A few larger clonotypes were present in naive repertoires, particularly the CD8 repertoires, and these clonotypes were possibly memory cells re-expressing CD45RA. Each clonotype was defined as a single alpha or beta chain sequence rather than as a paired alpha/beta receptor. A power law was followed by TCR abundance, with an exponent that differed between naive and memory subsets but was consistent across the three individuals. In both CD4 and CD8 cells, a rise in Gini index and a fall in Shannon and inverse Simpson diversity were observed from naive through CM, EM and EMRA.

From the second PCR step onward, the TCR alpha chain libraries and the TCR beta chain libraries were amplified separately. CMV status of each donor was established by measuring IFNgamma production from CD4+ T cells after fresh PBMCs were stimulated overnight with CMV viral lysate. CD4 T cells were positively selected using Miltenyi beads, after which CD8 T cells were positively selected from the CD4-negative fraction. Cells were stained for CD3, CD4, CD8, CD45RA, CD27 and a live/dead dye and were sorted on a BD Aria II into four subsets based on CD45RA and CD27. Blood was obtained from a few healthy volunteers, and the blood from each volunteer was fractionated into CD4 and CD8 T cells and subsequently into four differentiation subsets. Roughly 0.11 L of peripheral blood was drawn per donor, and PBMC were isolated by Ficoll-Paque PLUS density-gradient centrifugation. Sorted cells were lysed in RLT buffer, after which RNA was extracted using a Qiagen RNeasy kit and stored at -80 degrees C.

The method behind the library was UMI-ligation and nested PCR. The beta constant-region primer consisted of an equimolar mixture of two oligonucleotides that together covered TRBC1 and TRBC2. A single-stranded oligonucleotide bearing the SP2 primer plus a 12-nucleotide UMI was ligated onto the 3' end of the cDNA by T4 RNA ligase 1. The ligated cDNA went through four rounds of PCR with nested alpha and beta constant-region primers together with the SP2 primer. Incubation of the ligation reaction was carried out at 16 degrees C for about 19-25 hours. PCR2 was usually performed as a SYBR Green qPCR and halted at a preset threshold so that over-amplification would not occur. All purifications after the first were performed with Agencourt AMPure XP magnetic beads. Libraries were quantified by Qubit and checked on a TapeStation, where a main peak was expected near 650 bp. The pooled libraries were sequenced on an Illumina MiSeq using v2 2x251 paired-end kits, which usually yielded roughly 0.95-2.1 million reads per sample. Each sample's library went into the pool at roughly 4 nM, and about 4.5-7.5% PhiX was added to help with cluster recognition. From the authors' description of their analysis: Using tag matching that tolerated one base-pair mismatch, Decombinator assigned V and J genes to FASTQ reads that had been processed by Demultiplexor. UMIs were used by Collapsinator to correct both sequencing errors and frequency errors arising from PCR heterogeneity. TCRs were translated and CDR3s were extracted from the conserved cysteine to the FGXG phenylalanine by CDR3Translator, with non-productive sequences being flagged. Repertoires were subsampled to equal numbers of UMI-defined TCRs before Gini, Shannon entropy and inverse Simpson indices were calculated. Within the linear range, a power law was fitted to clonotype abundance distributions using maximum likelihood. On one naive CD8 sample, the pipeline and MIGEC gave similar UMI counts, unique TCR numbers and clonal distributions. In one analysis, naive TCRs that were also found in any memory subset of the same donor were excluded from the naive repertoire. Repertoires were searched for around 7,300 CMV-associated CDR3 sequences compiled from VDJdb and a published dataset. Using fastp trimming at Q25 and MiXCR clonotype assembly, TCRdb reanalyzed the public sequencing data and kept in-frame beta chains. Under each unique CDR3 protein, matching rows form one entry showing the most common genes and DNA. TCRdb's processing, not the authors' own work, is the source of the V and J calls. The sample contains around 160,000 distinct CDR3 sequences, around 15% of them found a single time. The ten top clones hold approximately 0.15% of the sample.

Cut back by 0 bases and 2 bases, the V and J ends lie 9 bases apart. Reading from cysteine to phenylalanine, the CDR3 counts 14 amino acids. Only CDR3 DNA remains: 42 bases, in frame from the first base. From the germline V gene (reference sequence), CDR1 is SGHKS and CDR2 is YYEKEE. The table lists this clonotype with a few counts. Its antigen remains unidentified. No base qualities exist here, and no much larger clone lies one base off it. The rearranged chain carries TRBV5-5 and TRBJ2-7, with no D gene named confidently. The source material was naive CD4+ T cells from blood. The cell subset or site label, read with the paper, signifies: naive T cells, CD45RA high CD27+. This TCR derives from a human donor in good health. The DNA is as follows: TGTGCCAGCAGCTTGGGGCAGCCTGCCTACGAGCAGTACTTC. Translated, it gives CASSLGQPAYEQYF.